What follows describes a single TCR beta chain. Its specificity is unknown. Via MiXCR, TCRdb re-called the 5' RACE reads, giving one row per CDR3 protein. The table includes over 300,000 distinct CDR3 sequences, around 6.8% detected once. V was clipped by 8 bases and J by 4 bases; unmatched bases: 12. CDR1 is MNHEY and CDR2 is SMNVEV in the germline V gene (reference sequence). There are 16 residues in the CDR3. The sample comes from a study of T cells after yellow fever vaccination. General study points: The secondary response was weaker, and its peak arrived faster, on day 5 versus 15.

This TCR came from a young man who received the YFV17D yellow fever vaccine. Material: PBMCs, obtained roughly 47 days after the first yellow fever vaccination. This chain uses TRBV27 with TRBJ1-4; TRBD1 matches 8 bases. The CDR3 loop is CASGGPPGQDNEKLFF. CDR3 DNA sequence: TGTGCCAGCGGAGGTCCTCCGGGACAGGATAATGAAAAACTGTTTTTT.